The T cell receptor beta chain described here comes from a study of blood T cells in healthy people across ages. This clonotype was seen a handful of times. The authors ran a second PCR of about 6 to 11 cycles using a sample-barcoded 5' primer and a J-beta primer mix. MiXCR was run by TCRdb on the 5' RACE reads, yielding one entry per CDR3 protein. Counted here are hundreds of thousands of distinct CDR3 sequences, about 55% occurring once; the ten biggest clones make up approximately 40%. The V gene lost 6 bases and the J gene lost 7 bases, with 15 bases spanning the gap. CDR1 is MNHEY, CDR2 SVGAGI, per germline. This CDR3 comprises 14 residues.

The receptor was derived from a man at least 80 years old in good health. Sequencing was carried out using blood. This chain uses TRBV6-5 with TRBJ2-2; D is possibly TRBD1 (8 bases). CDR3 sequence: CASRKTGEGGELFF. CDR3 nucleotide sequence: TGTGCCAGCAGAAAGACAGGGGAGGGCGGGGAGCTGTTTTTT.